Following are 24 T cell receptor beta chains from one sample sequenced in a study of follicular helper T cells after annual influenza vaccination. Libraries were prepared by immunoSEQ multiplex PCR; TCRdb keeps only in-frame clonotypes and omits some of them. This sample has several thousand clones; 83% occur once, and the top ten carry about 1.8%. Sample time point: 2014-2015 season, 7 days after vaccination. The source was CXCR5+ CD38- circulating T follicular helper cells from blood, collected 7 days after influenza vaccination. Subset noted: circulating Tfh, non-naive CD4+CXCR5+PD-1+ (ICOS+CD38+ or ICOS-CD38-). All receptors derive from an adult who received the influenza vaccine.

This chain connects TRBV7-9 to TRBJ2-3; D might be TRBD1 (5 bases). This CDR3 comprises 14 residues. Germline CDR1 reads SEHNR; CDR2 reads FQNEAQ (reference sequence). Trimming cost V 3 bases and J 1 base, with 8 bases left between them. The DNA for the CDR3 is TGTGCCAGCAGCTTGACAGAAGGCACAGATACGCAGTATTTT. Protein: CASSLTEGTDTQYF.

This chain links TRBV9 with TRBJ2-1; the match to TRBD2 covers 16 bases. V was clipped by 5 bases and J by 9 bases; unmatched bases: 11. The CDR3 contains 17 residues. CDR1 is SGDLS, CDR2 YYNGEE, per germline. CDR3 bases: TGTGCCAGCAGTCGACTCACCGGGACTAGCGGGGGGGCTGAGCAGTTCTTC. Translating gives CASSRLTGTSGGAEQFF. Using reference TRBV9 and TRBJ2-1 for the parts outside the CDR3, the full variable domain is DSGVTQTPKHLITATGQRVTLRCSPRSGDLSVYWYQQSLDQGLQFLIQYYNGEERAKGNILERFSAQQFPDLHSELNLSSLELGDSALYFCASSRLTGTSGGAEQFFGPGTRLTVL.

V and J are TRBV7-2 and TRBJ1-1; D unresolved. This CDR3 has 11 residues. Germline CDR1 SGHTA, CDR2 FQGNSA. V lost 0 bases and J lost 8, with 4 bases in between. The CDR3 is CASSLAREAFF. CDR3 bases: TGTGCCAGCAGCTTAGCCCGGGAAGCTTTCTTT.

The CDR3 nucleotides are TGTGCCAGCAGCTTAGACCCGGGGGGGCGAGATACGCAGTATTTT. Translation: CASSLDPGGRDTQYF. V and J are TRBV7-3 and TRBJ2-3; the match to TRBD2 covers 8 bases. Germline CDR1 reads SGHTA; CDR2 reads FQGTGA. With V trimmed by 2 bases and J by 5 bases, 6 bases remained unmatched. The CDR3 loop spans 15 amino acids. Complete variable domain (other parts from reference TRBV7-3 and TRBJ2-3): GAGVSQTPSNKVTEKGKYVELRCDPISGHTALYWYRQSLGQGPEFLIYFQGTGAADDSGLPNDRFFAVRPEGSVSTLKIQRTERGDSAVYLCASSLDPGGRDTQYFGPGTRLTVL.

V and J are TRBV18 and TRBJ2-5; D possibly corresponds to TRBD1 (6 bases). The germline V and J ends were trimmed by 4 bases and 4 bases, with 19 bases remaining between them. The CDR3 covers 16 residues. Germline CDR1 is KGHSH and CDR2 is LQKENI. This chain's CDR3 is CASSRSRGPVGETQYF. The DNA for the CDR3 is TGTGCCAGCTCACGAAGCAGGGGCCCCGTGGGAGAGACCCAGTACTTC.

The chain combines TRBV30 with TRBJ2-2; possibly TRBD2 for D (6 bases). Germline V gene lookup returns CDR1 GTSNPN and CDR2 SVGIG (reference sequence). The CDR3 consists of 13 residues. Deletions cut 4 bases from V and 2 bases from J, with 8 bases between. CDR3 DNA sequence: TGTGCCTGGACCGGGACTAACACCGGGGAGCTGTTTTTT. Protein product: CAWTGTNTGELFF.

The chain carries TRBV30 and TRBJ2-5, with 7 bases lining up with TRBD2. Germline CDR1 GTSNPN, CDR2 SVGIG (reference sequence). Trimming cost V 2 bases and J 4 bases; bases outside gene matches: 4. The CDR3 extends over 13 amino acids. The CDR3 bases are TGTGCCTGGAGTATGGGGGGGAGAGAGACCCAGTACTTC. It encodes CAWSMGGRETQYF.

The chain employs TRBV6-5 and TRBJ2-3, with D possibly being TRBD1 or TRBD2 (6 bases each). The CDR3 is 15 amino acids. V lost 2 bases, J lost 4 bases, and 13 bases lay in between. From germline, CDR1 is MNHEY and CDR2 SVGAGI. The chain's CDR3 is CASSYGGLGPDTQYF. The CDR3 region has the DNA TGTGCCAGCAGTTACGGGGGGCTGGGCCCAGATACGCAGTATTTT.

The CDR3 reads CASSHLLAGGPSETQYF. DNA for the CDR3: TGTGCCAGCAGTCATTTACTAGCGGGGGGGCCCTCGGAGACCCAGTACTTC. The chain is built from TRBV28 and TRBJ2-5; 13 bases match TRBD2. V lost 5 bases, J lost 5 bases, and 11 bases stayed unmatched. The CDR3 runs 17 residues. The germline CDR1 and CDR2 sequences are MDHEN and SYDVKM.

This clone was found once. The gene calls are TRBV4-3 and TRBJ2-2, with 11 positions matching TRBD1. The germline V gene has CDR1 LGHNA and CDR2 YSLEER. The junction had 4 bases not matched to a gene; V was cut back by 4 bases and J by 3 bases. This CDR3 contains 16 residues. CDR3 in amino acids: CASSPRTGGDTGELFF. The CDR3 DNA reads TGCGCCAGCAGCCCCCGGACAGGGGGCGACACCGGGGAGCTGTTTTTT.

The chain joins TRBV21-1 to TRBJ1-4. TRBV21-1 is a listed pseudogene. This CDR3 is built from 18 residues. CDR3 nucleotide sequence: TGTGCCAGCAGCTCCTCTGGAGGGGGAATGGCAACTAATGAAAAACTGTTTTTT. Amino acids: CASSSSGGGMATNEKLFF.

The chain employs TRBV5-4 and TRBJ1-2, with D possibly matching TRBD1 (6 bases). The germline V gene has CDR1 SGHNT and CDR2 YYREEE (reference sequence). The CDR3 has 15 amino acids. The V end was cut by 3 bases, the J end by 4 bases, with 16 bases between. CDR3 sequence: CASSSYDRPGYGYTF. CDR3 bases: TGTGCCAGCAGCTCATACGACAGGCCGGGCTATGGCTACACCTTC.

The genes are TRBV4-2 and TRBJ2-3, with D maybe TRBD2 (5 bases). Trimming took 1 base from V and 6 from J, leaving 14 bases between them. Germline loops: CDR1 LGHNA, CDR2 YNFKEQ. This CDR3 is built from 15 residues. The CDR3 here is CASSQGRRARDTQYF. Here the CDR3 DNA reads TGTGCCAGCAGCCAAGGTCGGCGGGCTAGGGATACGCAGTATTTT.

Written as DNA, the CDR3 is TGTGCCTGGGAAGTGGCTGGGGCCAACGTCCTGACTTTC. Protein: CAWEVAGANVLTF. This chain connects TRBV30 to TRBJ2-6; D call uncertain. The CDR3 is 13 amino acids. Germline V gene sequence: CDR1 GTSNPN, CDR2 SVGIG (reference sequence). Between the trimmed V and J ends, which lost 5 bases and 2 bases, there was a span of 7 bases.

The chain carries TRBV28 and TRBJ1-3; D is unclear. This CDR3 spans 14 amino acids. V lost 7 bases to trimming and J lost 7 bases, with 17 bases between them. Germline CDR1 reads MDHEN; CDR2 reads SYDVKM. CDR3 in amino acids: CASTVDSLGNTIYF. CDR3 DNA: TGTGCCAGCACCGTTGATTCCCTAGGGAACACCATATATTTT.

This chain connects TRBV7-2 to TRBJ2-5, with a tentative D call TRBD2 (6 bases). The germline V gene encodes CDR1 SGHTA and CDR2 FQGNSA. The CDR3 is made up of 15 amino acids. V was shortened by 1 base and J by 4 bases, with 13 bases between the two germline ends. DNA for the CDR3: TGTGCCAGCAGCTTAGGGTTAGGGACTCCAGAGACCCAGTACTTC. Its translation: CASSLGLGTPETQYF.

The rearrangement joins TRBV5-6 to TRBJ1-3; TRBD1 matches at 7 bases. This CDR3 has 16 amino acids. Looked up from germline, CDR1 is SGHDT and CDR2 is YYEEEE. J gave up 4 bases and V 4 bases, and 11 bases lay outside the gene matches. CDR3 in amino acids: CASSNSYRGSGNTIYF. The CDR3 DNA is TGTGCCAGCAGCAACAGTTACAGGGGATCCGGAAACACCATATATTTT.

The chain carries TRBV29-1 and TRBJ1-4, with D hard to call. Trimming removed 6 bases at V and 5 bases at J, with 10 bases between. Per the germline V gene, CDR1 is SQVTM and CDR2 is ANQGSEA. The CDR3 is made up of 12 amino acids. The CDR3 spells CSVTNDNEKLFF. Here the CDR3 DNA reads TGCAGCGTAACAAATGACAATGAAAAACTGTTTTTT.

The chain is built from TRBV5-1 and TRBJ1-2; no clear D gene. Trimming left V 3 bases short and J 6 bases short, with 12 bases between. Germline assignment: CDR1 SGHRS and CDR2 YFSETQ. The CDR3 is 13 amino acids. CDR3 sequence reads: CASSSVAPDGYTF. The CDR3 coding sequence is TGCGCCAGCAGCTCAGTTGCCCCTGATGGCTACACCTTC.

The V call is TRBV7-3, the J call TRBJ2-4; D is unresolved. This CDR3 comprises 13 residues. The germline gives CDR1 SGHTA, CDR2 FQGTGA. Trimming took off 1 base at V and 9 bases at J, with 10 bases between the two ends. CDR3 nucleotides: TGTGCCAGCAGCTTAAGTTTCATGGGCATTCAGTACTTC. Translated: CASSLSFMGIQYF.

The gene calls are TRBV19 and TRBJ1-1; maybe TRBD1 (5 bases). The CDR3 spans 13 residues. V lost 10 bases and J 6 bases, leaving 18 bases between the germline ends. The germline gives CDR1 LNHDA, CDR2 SQIVND (reference sequence). CDR3 protein: CATSLRGSAEAFF. CDR3 DNA: TGTGCCACTTCGTTGAGGGGTTCGGCTGAAGCTTTCTTT.

This clone has just one count. The V call is TRBV5-6, the J call TRBJ2-3, with D unresolved. The CDR3 length is 13 residues. CDR1 is SGHDT, CDR2 YYEEEE, per germline. Trimming left V 7 bases short and J 6 bases short, with 15 bases between. CDR3 nucleotides: TGTGCCAGCCGACCCGACTCGTCGGATACGCAGTATTTT. It is translated as CASRPDSSDTQYF.

This chain links TRBV5-1 with TRBJ2-3; no reliable D call. The CDR3 spans 14 residues. Germline CDR1 reads SGHRS; CDR2 reads YFSETQ. The V end was cut by 9 bases, the J end by 3 bases, with 17 bases between. The CDR3 loop is CATSLGPTTDTQYF. The CDR3 nucleotides read TGCGCCACCTCGCTGGGTCCGACGACAGATACGCAGTATTTT.

This chain joins TRBV7-2 and TRBJ2-5; D tentatively fits TRBD1 or TRBD2 (6 bases each). Trimming took off 1 base at V and 5 bases at J, with 14 bases between the two ends. The V gene's germline CDR1 is SGHTA and CDR2 FQGNSA. There are 15 residues in the CDR3. The DNA for the CDR3 is TGTGCCAGCAGCTTAGAGGGGGGTTTAAGCGAGACCCAGTACTTC. Its translation: CASSLEGGLSETQYF. Full variable domain (outside the CDR3, taken from reference TRBV7-2 and TRBJ2-5): GAGVSQSPSNKVTEKGKDVELRCDPISGHTALYWYRQSLGQGLEFLIYFQGNSAPDKSGLPSDRFSAERTGGSVSTLTIQRTQQEDSAVYLCASSLEGGLSETQYFGPGTRLLVL.